This TCR beta chain appears in the sequencing data of a study of shared clonotypes between healthy human individuals (dated by TCRdb to about 2020). Turning to the overall study: A couple of women and a few men aged 18 to 49 years were included in the cohort. For each donor, CD4 naive and CD4 memory were each run on three plates, CD8 naive on two plates, and CD8 memory on one plate. The study deeply sequenced blood TCR repertoires of about 5 healthy adults to estimate repertoire size and the extent of clonotype sharing between individuals. To increase sequencing depth and limit assay-specific biases, TCR repertoire library preparation and sequencing were carried out by different laboratories using diverse techniques. Per donor, leukapheresis produced somewhere between about 0.94 and 10 billion PBMCs. Broad study findings and their caveats: Sampling was restricted to blood, and TCR repertoires in tissues likely differ from the TCR repertoires found in blood. Because the study included a small number of donors, the genetic and exposure-history diversity represented was limited. Sharing across four donors was observed for approximately 4.6% of naive CD4, over 3% of naive CD8, 2% to 2.5% of memory CD4, and about 0.39% of memory CD8 clonotypes. Based on pairwise subsampling, the degree of clonotype sharing among donors was expected to be affected by sequencing depth. Incomplete sequencing was indicated by rarefaction of sorted-subset datasets, despite the large sequencing depth. Clonotypes shared by all four sorted-subset donors showed higher generation probabilities than non-shared clonotypes. Estimated clonotype richness was generally larger for naive than for memory subsets.

Points on this clone: Its antigen is unknown. Per-base qualities were not stored, and no clone one base away is much larger.

CDR1 is given as SGHRS and CDR2 as YFSETQ, both from the germline V gene. Trimming leaves V shorter by 4 bases and J shorter by 6 bases, with the junction holding 13 bases beyond the gene matches. The CDR3 covers 16 residues, taking in both the cysteine and the phenylalanine. Only the CDR3 portion is preserved as DNA: 48 bases, with reading frame beginning at the first base. The donors were healthy, HIV-negative adults who had no recently reported acute infections or vaccinations. Every donor was a Caucasian adult residing in Nashville, Tennessee, USA. CD4+ T cells were enriched by magnetic negative selection; naive cells were then positively selected on CD45RA, and the negative fraction formed the memory subset. After blood collection by leukapheresis, PBMCs were isolated using Ficoll-Histopaque density gradient centrifugation and then cryopreserved in the vapor phase of liquid nitrogen. Purity and quantity of every magnetically sorted T cell population were checked by analytical flow cytometry. Genomic DNA was isolated from each sorted fraction and quantified by UV absorbance on a Nanodrop 2000c.

Using the deep immunoSEQ assay, TCR CDR3 regions were amplified from genomic DNA by multiplex PCR. For each cell subset, the extracted genomic DNA was distributed evenly across all wells of several immunoSEQ 96-well plates, and each plate served as one replicate. For sorted subsets, each replicate PCR was loaded with around 220 ng genomic DNA, equivalent to 25,000 to 30,000 T cell genomes. The purified libraries were quantified using a Qubit 3.0 fluorometer, sized with a Bioanalyzer 2100, and then quantified again using the KAPA Library Quantification kit. A separate single-read 150-cycle Illumina NextSeq 550 flow cell was used to sequence each immunoSEQ 96-well plate. Turning to the authors' computational methods: Because only junctional sequences without quality scores were contained in the immunoSEQ output, filtering matching that applied to full-length reads could not be performed. To assign V/J genes and CDR3, sequences were annotated using PyIR, a Python wrapper for IgBLAST v1.9, with IMGT germline references. Reads were removed for weak V/J assignments (E-value above 1e-6), missing CDR3, stop codons, out-of-frame junctions, or ambiguous translated residues. V3J clonotypes were defined by identical inferred V gene, J gene, and CDR3 amino acid sequence. Percentage overlap between repertoires was computed as shared unique clonotypes divided by the size of the smaller repertoire. Three approaches were used to assess repertoire richness: RTK rarefaction, the Chao1 estimator, and Recon v2.1 estimates of unobserved clonotypes. OLGA was used to compute generation probabilities for all TCRbeta clonotypes that the gDNA method yielded from a few donors. The table comes from immuneACCESS by way of TCRdb, which keeps in-frame sequences with V and J called. Part of the clones is missing from these tables; in studies checked, under half for an unresolved V gene and the rest for unknown reasons. D and trimming come from the DNA, and the V and J calls and clone size come from that table. The sample profile shows more than 850,000 clones; around 78% of them were found once. The leading ten clones occupy 0.52% of the sample.

The rearranged segments are TRBV5-1 and TRBJ1-2, and 9 junction bases match TRBD1. This clonotype was sampled from a man aged 18 to 30 in good health. Some clones in this sample may be carry-over from other donors' samples. The specimen sequenced was memory CD4+ T cells from PBMCs. What this sample's cell subset or site label stands for: CD45RA-negative fraction. CDR3 reads: CASSPAPQDRGNGYTF. The DNA reads as follows: TGCGCCAGCAGCCCAGCACCCCAGGACAGGGGCAATGGCTACACCTTC.